The text below deals with one T cell receptor (beta chain). This record belongs to a study of blood T cell repertoires in COVID-19. Study as a whole: COVID-19 samples, acute and convalescent, were from the United States, Italy and Spain. The analysed material was cDNA or gDNA that came from T cells, B-cell-depleted T cells, or PBMCs.

Original processing methods: Scientists estimated how many nucleated cells there were by amplifying reference gene primers. Using immunoSEQ multiplex PCR, the repertoire was profiled, and TCRdb retains in-frame clones only, with some absent. For V, J and clone size, that table is used; D and trimming come from the DNA. Among around 350,000 clones, 85% to 90% were seen once, and the ten largest hold around 2.9%. Trimming stripped 0 bases from V and 6 bases from J, with 29 bases between. CDR3 length: 20 amino acids. From germline, CDR1 is LNHDA and CDR2 SQIVND (reference sequence). The sequence was collected from a human donor in a cohort sampled during active COVID-19. The chain is built from TRBV19 and TRBJ1-2, with D possibly matching TRBD1 (5 bases). Input material: peripheral blood. The CDR3 nucleotides read TGTGCCAGTAGTATAGATCGGATGAGCGTCTCCCAGGAGGGACGGGATGGCTACACCTTC. This gives the protein CASSIDRMSVSQEGRDGYTF.